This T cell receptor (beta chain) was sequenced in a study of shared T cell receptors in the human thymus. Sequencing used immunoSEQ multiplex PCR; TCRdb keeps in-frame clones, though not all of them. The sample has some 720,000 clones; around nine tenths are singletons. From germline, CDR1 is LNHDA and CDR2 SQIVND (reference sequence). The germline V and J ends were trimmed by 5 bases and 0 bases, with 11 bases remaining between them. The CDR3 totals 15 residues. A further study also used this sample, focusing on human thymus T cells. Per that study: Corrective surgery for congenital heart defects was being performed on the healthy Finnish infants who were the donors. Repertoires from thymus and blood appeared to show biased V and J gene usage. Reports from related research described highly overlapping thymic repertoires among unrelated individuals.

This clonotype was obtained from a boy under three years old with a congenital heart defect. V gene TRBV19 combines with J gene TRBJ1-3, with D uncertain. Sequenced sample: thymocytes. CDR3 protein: CASSPGEGSGNTIYF. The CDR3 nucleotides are TGTGCCAGTAGTCCAGGAGAGGGCTCTGGAAACACCATATATTTT.